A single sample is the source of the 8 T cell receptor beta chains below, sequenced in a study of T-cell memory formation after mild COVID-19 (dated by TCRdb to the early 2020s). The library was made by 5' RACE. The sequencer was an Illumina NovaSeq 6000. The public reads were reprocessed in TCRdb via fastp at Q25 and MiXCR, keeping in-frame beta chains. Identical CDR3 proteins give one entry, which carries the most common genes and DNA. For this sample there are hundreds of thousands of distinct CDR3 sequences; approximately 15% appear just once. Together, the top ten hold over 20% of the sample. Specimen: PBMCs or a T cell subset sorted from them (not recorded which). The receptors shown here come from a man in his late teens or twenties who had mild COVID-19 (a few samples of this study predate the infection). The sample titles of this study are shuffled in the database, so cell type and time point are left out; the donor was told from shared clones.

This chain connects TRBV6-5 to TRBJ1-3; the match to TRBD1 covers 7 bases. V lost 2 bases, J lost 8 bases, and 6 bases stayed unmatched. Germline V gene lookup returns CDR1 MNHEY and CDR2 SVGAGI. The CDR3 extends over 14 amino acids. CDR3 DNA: TGTGCCAGCAGTTACAGGGGGCTTTTAGACACCATATATTTT. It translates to CASSYRGLLDTIYF.

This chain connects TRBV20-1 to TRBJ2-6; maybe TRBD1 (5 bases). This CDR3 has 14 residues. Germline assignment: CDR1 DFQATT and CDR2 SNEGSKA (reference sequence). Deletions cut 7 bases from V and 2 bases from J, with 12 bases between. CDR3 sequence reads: CSVSQGAGANVLTF. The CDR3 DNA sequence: TGCAGTGTAAGCCAAGGGGCTGGGGCCAACGTCCTGACTTTC.

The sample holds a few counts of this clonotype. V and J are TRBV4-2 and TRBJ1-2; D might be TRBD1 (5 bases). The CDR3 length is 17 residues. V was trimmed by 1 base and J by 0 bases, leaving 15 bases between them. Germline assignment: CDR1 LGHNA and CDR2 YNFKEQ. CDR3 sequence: CASSQVVPQGPNYGYTF. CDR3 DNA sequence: TGTGCCAGCAGCCAAGTTGTCCCCCAGGGACCTAACTATGGCTACACCTTC.

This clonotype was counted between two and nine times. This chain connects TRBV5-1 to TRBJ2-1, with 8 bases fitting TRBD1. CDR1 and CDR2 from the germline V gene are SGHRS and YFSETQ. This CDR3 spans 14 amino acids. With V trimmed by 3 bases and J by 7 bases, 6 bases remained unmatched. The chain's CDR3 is CASSYPGQGNEQFF. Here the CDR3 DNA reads TGCGCCAGCAGCTACCCCGGACAGGGTAATGAGCAGTTCTTC.

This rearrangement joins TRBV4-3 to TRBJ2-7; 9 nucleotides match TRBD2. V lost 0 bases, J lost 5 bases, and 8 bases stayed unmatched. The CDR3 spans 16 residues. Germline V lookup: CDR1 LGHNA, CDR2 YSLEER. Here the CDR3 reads CASSQDHGLATNEQYF. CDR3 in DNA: TGCGCCAGCAGCCAAGATCACGGACTAGCGACGAACGAGCAGTACTTC.

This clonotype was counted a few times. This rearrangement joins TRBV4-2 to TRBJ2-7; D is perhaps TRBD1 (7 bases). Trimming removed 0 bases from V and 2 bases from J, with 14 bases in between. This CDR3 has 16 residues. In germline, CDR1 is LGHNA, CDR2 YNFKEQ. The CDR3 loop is CASSQDSPGGTYEQYV. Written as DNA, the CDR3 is TGTGCCAGCAGCCAAGATTCTCCAGGGGGGACCTACGAGCAGTACGTC.

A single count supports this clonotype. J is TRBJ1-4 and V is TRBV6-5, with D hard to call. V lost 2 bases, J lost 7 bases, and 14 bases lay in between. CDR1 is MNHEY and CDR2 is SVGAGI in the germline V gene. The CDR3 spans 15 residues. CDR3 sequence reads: CASSYEPLSSEKLFF. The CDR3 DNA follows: TGTGCCAGCAGTTACGAGCCCCTATCGAGTGAAAAACTGTTTTTT.

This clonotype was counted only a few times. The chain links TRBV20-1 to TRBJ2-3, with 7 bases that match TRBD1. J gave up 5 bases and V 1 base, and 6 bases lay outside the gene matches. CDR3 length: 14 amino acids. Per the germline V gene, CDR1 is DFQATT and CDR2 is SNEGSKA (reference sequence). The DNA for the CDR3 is TGCAGTGCTAGAGTGAGGGGGCGAGGAGATACGCAGTATTTT. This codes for CSARVRGRGDTQYF.